This T cell receptor (beta chain) was sequenced during a study of cytomegalovirus exposure and HLA in healthy donors. Broader study findings: Altogether, some 170 TCR beta chains were recorded as cytomegalovirus-associated.

To note about this clone: Its specificity is unknown.

The method was immunoSEQ multiplex PCR; TCRdb's version includes in-frame clones alone and lacks a portion of them. The sample lists about 110,000 clones; about nine tenths were seen once. Germline V gives CDR1 SGHTS, CDR2 YDEGEE. The germline V and J ends were trimmed by 3 bases and 0 bases, with 15 bases remaining between them. The CDR3 has 16 amino acids. The clonotype was recovered from a woman between 18 and 30 years old in good health and CMV-seropositive. J is TRBJ1-1 and V is TRBV5-8; D may be TRBD1 (5 bases). Specimen: PBMCs. CDR3 protein: CASSWGSGVMNTEAFF. CDR3 nucleotides: TGTGCCAGCAGCTGGGGTTCGGGGGTTATGAACACTGAAGCTTTCTTT.